These 32 T cell receptor beta chains originate from one sample sequenced in a study of monozygotic twins with inflammatory bowel disease (dated by TCRdb to about 2019). The library was obtained by 5' RACE. Sequencing was performed on an Illumina HiSeq 2500. TCRdb reprocessed the reads, and each CDR3 protein sequence is entered once, without DNA. The sample table on file contains fewer than 550,000 distinct CDR3 sequences. The ten largest account for around 2.4% of the sample. The source material was blood. The receptor source for this set is a human donor with ulcerative colitis or Crohn's disease, or a healthy co-twin of an affected twin (not recorded which).

V gene TRBV30 combines with J gene TRBJ2-1; the D call of TRBD2 rests on TCRdb alone, since no DNA is present to check it. Germline assignment: CDR1 GTSNPN and CDR2 SVGIG (reference sequence). The CDR3 covers 13 residues. The CDR3 loop reads CAWMTGVGNEQFF.

The chain uses TRBV29-1 and TRBJ2-1. The germline V gene encodes CDR1 SQVTM and CDR2 ANQGSEA. CDR3 length: 12 amino acids. CDR3 region: CSVDFWGNEQFF.

The chain has TRBV5-5 and TRBJ2-2; the TCRdb call, TRBD2, lacks DNA for checking. Per germline, CDR1 SGHKS and CDR2 YYEKEE (reference sequence). This CDR3 has 15 residues. CDR3: CASNFRTSGTGELFF.

This chain joins TRBV20-1 and TRBJ2-5; lacking DNA, the TRBD1 call made by TCRdb goes unchecked. This CDR3 is 12 amino acids long. Germline CDR1 is DFQATT and CDR2 is SNEGSKA (reference sequence). CDR3 region: CSARPLGETQYF.

The chain combines TRBV29-1 with TRBJ2-3; TCRdb proposes TRBD2, but this gene call is untestable without DNA. The CDR3 has 13 residues. Per the germline V gene, CDR1 is SQVTM and CDR2 is ANQGSEA. CDR3 residues: CSVTELAGYTQYF.

The V gene is TRBV5-1, the J gene TRBJ2-7; the D gene TCRdb calls, TRBD1, cannot be checked with no DNA. This CDR3 is built from 17 residues. Germline values: CDR1 SGHRS, CDR2 YFSETQ. This CDR3 reads CASSFLNPTGTGYEQYF.

The gene calls are TRBV6-5 and TRBJ2-2; TCRdb's D gene call, TRBD1, goes unchecked for lack of DNA. The CDR3 spans 16 residues. CDR1 is MNHEY, CDR2 SVGAGI, per germline. CDR3 residues: CASSYLGQTNTGELFF.

This rearrangement joins TRBV15 to TRBJ2-2; the D call from TCRdb, TRBD1, cannot be confirmed without DNA. Germline values: CDR1 LNHNV, CDR2 YYDKDF (reference sequence). There are 14 residues in the CDR3. CDR3: CATSSLGGTGELFF. The full variable domain, with the rest looked up from reference TRBV15 and TRBJ2-2, is DAMVIQNPRYQVTQFGKPVTLSCSQTLNHNVMYWYQQKSSQAPKLLFHYYDKDFNNEADTPDNFQSRRPNTSFCFLDIRSPGLGDTAMYLCATSSLGGTGELFFGEGSRLTVL.

This chain uses TRBV30 with TRBJ1-5; absent DNA, TCRdb's TRBD1 call cannot be checked. The CDR3 is 13 amino acids. Germline V lookup: CDR1 GTSNPN, CDR2 SVGIG (reference sequence). The chain's CDR3 is CAWSQGKGQPQHF.

The chain combines TRBV11-1 with TRBJ2-1; no DNA is available, so the TRBD2 call from TCRdb remains unchecked. Germline-derived CDR1 and CDR2 are SGHAT and FQDESV (reference sequence). The CDR3 spans 19 residues. Here the CDR3 reads CASSLKASGGPSSYNEQFF.

The genes are TRBV27 and TRBJ2-4. Germline V gives CDR1 MNHEY, CDR2 SMNVEV (reference sequence). The CDR3 sequence is 13 residues long. CDR3 region: CASSLSKLNIQYF.

The gene calls are TRBV7-2 and TRBJ1-5; TCRdb names TRBD1, which stays unverified in the absence of DNA. In germline, CDR1 is SGHTA, CDR2 FQGNSA. The CDR3 has 12 amino acids. CDR3 in amino acids: CASSFPGGPQHF.

V and J are TRBV6-5 and TRBJ2-7; TCRdb gives TRBD1 as the D gene, but with no DNA this cannot be confirmed. Germline V CDR1 and CDR2: MNHEY, SVGAGI. CDR3 length: 16 amino acids. CDR3 sequence reads: CASSYYGAGGGYEQYF.

This chain links TRBV20-1 with TRBJ2-1; TCRdb selects TRBD2, and the lack of DNA leaves this call unchecked. Germline V gene data show CDR1 as DFQATT and CDR2 as SNEGSKA (reference sequence). The CDR3 is 16 amino acids. The CDR3 loop is CSAPAATSGRAYEQFF.

The chain is built from TRBV7-9 and TRBJ1-6; without DNA, the TCRdb call of TRBD1 cannot be checked. The CDR3 contains 16 residues. Germline loops: CDR1 SEHNR, CDR2 FQNEAQ (reference sequence). The CDR3 is CASSPSDRVRNSPLHF.

This chain links TRBV19 with TRBJ1-3; TCRdb selects TRBD1, and the lack of DNA leaves this call unchecked. Germline values: CDR1 LNHDA, CDR2 SQIVND (reference sequence). This CDR3 region has 15 residues. The CDR3 sequence is CASSYDRTSGNTIYF.

The rearrangement uses TRBV20-1 and TRBJ2-2; TCRdb outputs TRBD2, but without DNA this stays unchecked. From germline, CDR1 is DFQATT and CDR2 SNEGSKA (reference sequence). There are 15 residues in the CDR3. The CDR3 loop is CSAGLGRADTGELFF.

The chain joins TRBV5-1 to TRBJ2-5; as DNA is missing, the TRBD2 call by TCRdb cannot be tested. There are 14 residues in the CDR3. Germline CDR1 SGHRS, CDR2 YFSETQ. The chain's CDR3 is CASSPNSGKETQYF.

CDR3 region: CASSLGTGTGDQPQHF. The V call is TRBV7-2, the J call TRBJ1-5; as DNA is missing, the TRBD1 call by TCRdb cannot be tested. Germline values: CDR1 SGHTA, CDR2 FQGNSA. This CDR3 region has 16 residues.

V is TRBV4-2 and J is TRBJ2-3; TCRdb selects TRBD1, and the lack of DNA leaves this call unchecked. Per germline, CDR1 LGHNA and CDR2 YNFKEQ. The CDR3 extends over 16 amino acids. CDR3 protein: CASSQDGDRGTDTQYF.

The V and J genes are TRBV5-1 and TRBJ2-3; the TCRdb call, TRBD2, lacks DNA for checking. The CDR3 runs 13 residues. CDR1 SGHRS and CDR2 YFSETQ come from the germline V gene. The CDR3 protein is CASSPDSRDTQYF.

This sequence joins TRBV6-1 and TRBJ2-1. CDR1 MNHNS and CDR2 SASEGT come from the germline V gene. The CDR3 loop spans 14 amino acids. CDR3 protein: CASRDTRSYNEQFF.

The chain couples TRBV7-9 to TRBJ2-2. Germline lookup yields CDR1 SEHNR and CDR2 FQNEAQ (reference sequence). This CDR3 region has 14 residues. The CDR3 sequence: CASRFSVGTGELFF.

The chain recombines TRBV7-6 with TRBJ2-7; the D call of TRBD1 rests on TCRdb alone, since no DNA is present to check it. CDR1 and CDR2 (germline): SGHVS, FNYEAQ. CDR3 size: 14 residues. CDR3 protein: CASTLRRQGDEQYF. Full variable domain (rest looked up from reference TRBV7-6 and TRBJ2-7): GAGVSQSPRYKVTKRGQDVALRCDPISGHVSLYWYRQALGQGPEFLTYFNYEAQQDKSGLPNDRFSAERPEGSISTLTIQRTEQRDSAMYRCASTLRRQGDEQYFGPGTRLTVT.

The rearrangement uses TRBV5-1 and TRBJ2-1; TCRdb outputs TRBD2, but without DNA this stays unchecked. This CDR3 has 17 amino acids. Germline-derived CDR1 and CDR2 are SGHRS and YFSETQ. The CDR3 is CASSLESSGRTYNEQFF.

This sequence joins TRBV5-4 and TRBJ2-1; checking the TCRdb D call of TRBD1 is not possible without DNA. The CDR3 has 14 amino acids. Looked up from germline, CDR1 is SGHNT and CDR2 is YYREEE (reference sequence). The CDR3 is CASSPGHTFNEQFF.

V gene TRBV7-3 combines with J gene TRBJ2-1; TCRdb gives TRBD2 as the D gene, but with no DNA this cannot be confirmed. CDR1 SGHTA and CDR2 FQGTGA come from the germline V gene. The CDR3 is 16 amino acids. CDR3 loop: CASSLTQREGNNEQFF.

The CDR3 spells CAISEGANEKLFF. The chain is built from TRBV10-3 and TRBJ1-4. The V gene's germline CDR1 is ENHRY and CDR2 SYGVKD. The CDR3 extends over 13 amino acids.

The V and J genes are TRBV5-1 and TRBJ1-5. The CDR3 is made up of 12 amino acids. Germline CDR1 is SGHRS and CDR2 is YFSETQ. CDR3: CASSLAGGDQHF.

The chain's CDR3 is CASRVSSYNEQFF. The chain has TRBV28 and TRBJ2-1. The V gene's germline CDR1 is MDHEN and CDR2 SYDVKM. The CDR3 is 13 amino acids.

The chain employs TRBV15 and TRBJ1-4; TCRdb lists TRBD1, though no DNA is available to test this call. The CDR3 extends over 12 amino acids. Germline values: CDR1 LNHNV, CDR2 YYDKDF (reference sequence). The CDR3: CATAPPGQKLFF.

V usage is TRBV6-8 and J usage is TRBJ1-2; the D call of TRBD1 rests on TCRdb alone, since no DNA is present to check it. The germline CDR1 and CDR2 sequences are MNHGY and SAAAGT. The CDR3 loop spans 15 amino acids. CDR3 sequence: CASSYGGAQNYGYTF.